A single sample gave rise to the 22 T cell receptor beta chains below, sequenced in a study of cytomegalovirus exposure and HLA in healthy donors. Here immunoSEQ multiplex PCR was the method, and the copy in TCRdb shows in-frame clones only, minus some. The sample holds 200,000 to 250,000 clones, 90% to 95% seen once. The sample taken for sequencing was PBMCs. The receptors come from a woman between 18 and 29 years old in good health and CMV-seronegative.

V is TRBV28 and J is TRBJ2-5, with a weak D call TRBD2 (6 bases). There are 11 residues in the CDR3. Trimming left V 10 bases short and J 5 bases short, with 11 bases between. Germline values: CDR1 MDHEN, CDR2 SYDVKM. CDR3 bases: TGTGCCACCTCTCGGGAGGAGACCCAGTACTTC. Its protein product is CATSREETQYF. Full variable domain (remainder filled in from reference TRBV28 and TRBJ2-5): DVKVTQSSRYLVKRTGEKVFLECVQDMDHENMFWYRQDPGLGLRLIYFSYDVKMKEKGDIPEGYSVSREKKERFSLILESASTNQTSMYLCATSREETQYFGPGTRLLVL.

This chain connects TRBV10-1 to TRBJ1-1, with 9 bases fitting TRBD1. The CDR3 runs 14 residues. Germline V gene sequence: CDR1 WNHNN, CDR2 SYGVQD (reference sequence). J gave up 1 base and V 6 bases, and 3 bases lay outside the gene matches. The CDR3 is CASSPGQGNTEAFF. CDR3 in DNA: TGCGCCAGCAGCCCGGGACAGGGGAACACTGAAGCTTTCTTT.

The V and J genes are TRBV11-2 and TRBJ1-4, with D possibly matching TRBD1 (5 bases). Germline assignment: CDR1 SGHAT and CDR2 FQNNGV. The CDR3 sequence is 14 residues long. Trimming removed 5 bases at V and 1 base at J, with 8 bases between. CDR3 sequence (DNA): TGTGCCAGCAGCCCGACAGTAACTAATGAAAAACTGTTTTTT. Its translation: CASSPTVTNEKLFF.

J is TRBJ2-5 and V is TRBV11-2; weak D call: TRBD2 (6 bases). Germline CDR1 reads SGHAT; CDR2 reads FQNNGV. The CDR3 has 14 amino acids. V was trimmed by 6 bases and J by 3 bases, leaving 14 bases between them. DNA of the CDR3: TGTGCCAGCAGTCCCACCGGAGGGGAAGAGACCCAGTACTTC. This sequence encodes CASSPTGGEETQYF.

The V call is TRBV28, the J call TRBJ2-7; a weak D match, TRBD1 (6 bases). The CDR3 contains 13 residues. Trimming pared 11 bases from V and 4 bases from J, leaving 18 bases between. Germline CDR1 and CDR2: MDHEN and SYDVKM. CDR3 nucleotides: TGTGCCTCGGCAGGGGTAATTCCGTACGAGCAGTACTTC. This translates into CASAGVIPYEQYF.

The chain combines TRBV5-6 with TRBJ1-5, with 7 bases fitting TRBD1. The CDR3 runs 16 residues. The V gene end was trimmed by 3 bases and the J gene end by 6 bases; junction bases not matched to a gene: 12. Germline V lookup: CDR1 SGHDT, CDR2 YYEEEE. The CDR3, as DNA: TGTGCCAGCAGCTATACCGGGACAGCCGCAAGTCAGCCCCAGCATTTT. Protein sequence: CASSYTGTAASQPQHF.

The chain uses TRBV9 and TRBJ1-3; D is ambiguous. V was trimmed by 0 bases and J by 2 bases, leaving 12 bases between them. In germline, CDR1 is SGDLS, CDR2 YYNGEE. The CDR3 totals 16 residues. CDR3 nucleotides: TGTGCCAGCAGCGTAGATCTAGGAGTCGCTGGAAACACCATATATTTT. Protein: CASSVDLGVAGNTIYF.

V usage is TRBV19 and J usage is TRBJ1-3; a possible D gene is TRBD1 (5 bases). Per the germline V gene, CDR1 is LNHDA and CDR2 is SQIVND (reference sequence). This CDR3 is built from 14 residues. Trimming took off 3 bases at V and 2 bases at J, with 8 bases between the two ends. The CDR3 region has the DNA TGTGCCAGTAGTATTGCGGGGGCTGGAAACACCATATATTTT. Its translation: CASSIAGAGNTIYF.

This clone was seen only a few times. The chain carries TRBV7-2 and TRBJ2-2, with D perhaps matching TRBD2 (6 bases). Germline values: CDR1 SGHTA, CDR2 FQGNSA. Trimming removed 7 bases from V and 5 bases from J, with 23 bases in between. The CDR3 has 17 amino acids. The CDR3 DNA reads TGTGCCAGCACTGTGGGAGGAGGGGCTTTCAAGACCGGGGAGCTGTTTTTT. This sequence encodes CASTVGGGAFKTGELFF. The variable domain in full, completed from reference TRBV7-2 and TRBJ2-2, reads GAGVSQSPSNKVTEKGKDVELRCDPISGHTALYWYRQSLGQGLEFLIYFQGNSAPDKSGLPSDRFSAERTGGSVSTLTIQRTQQEDSAVYLCASTVGGGAFKTGELFFGEGSRLTVL.

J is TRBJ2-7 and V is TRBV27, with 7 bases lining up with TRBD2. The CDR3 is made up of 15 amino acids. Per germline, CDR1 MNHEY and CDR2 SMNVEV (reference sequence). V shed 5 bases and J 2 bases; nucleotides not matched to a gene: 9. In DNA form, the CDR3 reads TGTGCCAGCAGTCTACGCGGGAGTAGTGCCTACGAGCAGTACTTC. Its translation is CASSLRGSSAYEQYF.

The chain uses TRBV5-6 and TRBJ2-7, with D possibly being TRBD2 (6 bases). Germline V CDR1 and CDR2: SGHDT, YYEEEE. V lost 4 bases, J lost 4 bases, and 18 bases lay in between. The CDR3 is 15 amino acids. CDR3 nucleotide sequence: TGTGCCAGCAGCCTGTCGGGACTGGGGGTTTACGAGCAGTACTTC. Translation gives CASSLSGLGVYEQYF.

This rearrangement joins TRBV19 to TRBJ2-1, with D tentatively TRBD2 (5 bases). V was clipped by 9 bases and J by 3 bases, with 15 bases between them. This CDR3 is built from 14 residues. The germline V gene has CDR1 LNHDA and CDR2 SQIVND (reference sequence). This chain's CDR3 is CASTPSNNYNEQFF. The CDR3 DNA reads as TGTGCCAGCACCCCTAGCAACAACTACAATGAGCAGTTCTTC.

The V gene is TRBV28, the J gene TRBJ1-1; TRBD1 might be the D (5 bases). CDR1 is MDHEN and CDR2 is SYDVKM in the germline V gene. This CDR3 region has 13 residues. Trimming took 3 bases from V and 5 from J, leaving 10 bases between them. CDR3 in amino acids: CASSLLGATEAFF. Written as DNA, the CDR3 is TGTGCCAGCAGTTTGCTTGGGGCGACTGAAGCTTTCTTT.

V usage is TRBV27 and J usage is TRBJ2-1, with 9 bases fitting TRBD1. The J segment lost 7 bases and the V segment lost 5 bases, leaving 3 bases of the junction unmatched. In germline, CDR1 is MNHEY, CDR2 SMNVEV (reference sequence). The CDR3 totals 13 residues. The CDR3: CASSGDRDNEQFF. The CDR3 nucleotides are TGTGCCAGCAGTGGGGACAGGGATAATGAGCAGTTCTTC.

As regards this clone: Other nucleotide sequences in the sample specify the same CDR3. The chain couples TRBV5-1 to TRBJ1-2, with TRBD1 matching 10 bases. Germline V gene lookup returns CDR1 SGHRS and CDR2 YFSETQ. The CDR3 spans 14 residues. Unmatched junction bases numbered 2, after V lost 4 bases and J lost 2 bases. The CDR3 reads CASSQGQGNYGYTF. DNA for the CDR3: TGCGCCAGCAGCCAGGGACAGGGGAACTATGGCTACACCTTC.

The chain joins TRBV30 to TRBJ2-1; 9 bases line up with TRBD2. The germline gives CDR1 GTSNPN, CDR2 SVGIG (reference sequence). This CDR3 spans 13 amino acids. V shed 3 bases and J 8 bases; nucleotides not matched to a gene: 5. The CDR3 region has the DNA TGTGCCTGGAGCAGCGGGAGGACCCATGAGCAGTTCTTC. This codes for CAWSSGRTHEQFF.

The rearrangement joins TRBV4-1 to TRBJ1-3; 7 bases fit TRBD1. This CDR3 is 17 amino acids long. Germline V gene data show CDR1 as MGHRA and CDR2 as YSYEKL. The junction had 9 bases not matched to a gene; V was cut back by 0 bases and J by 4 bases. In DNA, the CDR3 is TGCGCCAGCAGCCAAGATAACTCCGGGACAGTCGGAAACACCATATATTTT. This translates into CASSQDNSGTVGNTIYF.

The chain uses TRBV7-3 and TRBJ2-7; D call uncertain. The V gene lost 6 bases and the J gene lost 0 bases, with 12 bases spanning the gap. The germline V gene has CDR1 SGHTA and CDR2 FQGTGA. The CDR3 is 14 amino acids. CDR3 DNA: TGTGCCAGCAGTCCCTCGGGTAGCTCCTACGAGCAGTACTTC. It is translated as CASSPSGSSYEQYF.

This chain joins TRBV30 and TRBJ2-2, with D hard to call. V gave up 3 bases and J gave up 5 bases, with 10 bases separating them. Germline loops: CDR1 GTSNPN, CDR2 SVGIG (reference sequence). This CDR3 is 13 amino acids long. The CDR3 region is CAWSTDTTGELFF. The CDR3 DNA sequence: TGTGCCTGGAGCACCGACACGACCGGGGAGCTGTTTTTT.

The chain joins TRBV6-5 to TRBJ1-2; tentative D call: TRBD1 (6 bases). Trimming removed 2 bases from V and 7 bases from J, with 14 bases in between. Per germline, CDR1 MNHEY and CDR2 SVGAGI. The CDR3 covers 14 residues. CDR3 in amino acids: CASSYRQELSGYTF. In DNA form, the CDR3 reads TGTGCCAGCAGTTACCGACAGGAACTATCTGGCTACACCTTC.

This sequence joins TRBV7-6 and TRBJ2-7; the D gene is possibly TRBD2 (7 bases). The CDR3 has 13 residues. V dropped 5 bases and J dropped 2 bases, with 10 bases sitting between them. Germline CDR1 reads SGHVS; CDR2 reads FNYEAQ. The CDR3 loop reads CASSPGGPYEQYF. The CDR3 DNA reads TGTGCCAGCAGCCCCGGGGGGCCCTACGAGCAGTACTTC.

CDR3 residues: CASSLISRDRDFSNQPQHF. The DNA for the CDR3 is TGTGCCAGCAGCTTAATTTCCCGGGACAGAGATTTTAGCAATCAGCCCCAGCATTTT. V and J are TRBV7-2 and TRBJ1-5, with 7 bases fitting TRBD1. This CDR3 is built from 19 residues. Trimming cost V 2 bases and J 0 bases; bases outside gene matches: 13. The germline V gene has CDR1 SGHTA and CDR2 FQGNSA.